One TCR beta chain is described in this entry. The sample comes from a study of human T cells and chemical hapten exposure. Trimming took 5 bases from V and 4 from J; bases not matched to a gene: 5. Germline loops: CDR1 SGHAT, CDR2 FQNNGV. The CDR3 consists of 15 residues. TCRdb ran MiXCR on the RACE reads and lists one entry per CDR3 protein. The sample yields tens of thousands of distinct CDR3 sequences, roughly a tenth seen once. Time point defined: patch test 2, 6 weeks after DPC sensitization. The treatment was: therapeutic diphenylcyclopropenone sensitization with weekly scalp DPC. The material was whole blood, obtained in connection with sensitization to the hapten diphenylcyclopropenone (DPC). V gene TRBV11-2 combines with J gene TRBJ1-6; 7 bases fit TRBD1. The receptor was derived from a woman aged 25 to 39 with alopecia areata. Some clones in this sample may be carry-over from other donors' samples. The CDR3 spells CASSQGTAYNSPLHF. DNA for the CDR3: TGTGCCAGCAGCCAAGGGACAGCATATAATTCACCCCTCCACTTT.